These T cell receptor beta chains were read from a single sample in a study of blood T cell repertoires in COVID-19. Sequencing was performed with immunoSEQ multiplex PCR; in TCRdb, only in-frame clones are kept and a portion is missing. The sample consists of around 300,000 clones, about nine tenths of them appearing once. Sequencing input: peripheral blood. These receptors all come from a woman aged 45-65 years with COVID-19, enrolled during active disease. CDR3s include the opening cysteine and the closing phenylalanine or tryptophan. The order of the fields is D gene, J gene, V gene, clone size, CDR3 protein, CDR3 DNA. A D gene is named only where the DNA matches it firmly. Clone size is shown for a subset of rows, as once, few, many or a class of expanded clone.

NA | TRBJ2-1 | TRBV11-3 | NA | CASSYILEGEQFF | TGTGCCAGCAGCTACATACTAGAGGGTGAGCAGTTCTTC
TRBD2 | TRBJ2-7 | TRBV3-1/TRBV3-2 | NA | CASSHLAGPSYEQYF | TGTGCCAGCAGCCATTTAGCGGGACCCTCCTACGAGCAGTACTTC
NA | TRBJ2-4 | TRBV11-3 | NA | CASSFRGGDIQYF | TGTGCCAGCAGCTTTCGAGGTGGAGACATTCAGTACTTC
TRBD1 | TRBJ2-5 | TRBV29-1 | NA | CSVPTGQGETQYF | TGCAGCGTACCGACAGGGCAGGGGGAGACCCAGTACTTC
NA | TRBJ2-5 | TRBV12-5 | NA | CASGLTPHQETQYF | TGTGCTAGTGGCCTGACACCTCACCAAGAGACCCAGTACTTC
TRBD2 | TRBJ2-3 | TRBV11-2 | once | CASSSSGSPDTQYF | TGTGCCAGCAGCTCTAGCGGGAGTCCAGATACGCAGTATTTT
NA | TRBJ2-7 | TRBV6-6 | NA | CASSSHDSSYEQYF | TGTGCCAGCAGCTCACACGACAGTTCCTACGAGCAGTACTTC
TRBD2 | TRBJ2-1 | TRBV7-2 | NA | CASSLGSGRSNEQFF | TGTGCCAGCAGCTTAGGGAGCGGGAGGTCGAATGAGCAGTTCTTC
TRBD2 | TRBJ2-7 | TRBV15 | NA | CATSTWGSGSPYEQYF | TGTGCCACCAGCACGTGGGGTAGCGGGAGTCCATACGAGCAGTACTTC
TRBD1 | TRBJ2-5 | TRBV5-1 | NA | CASSDGQGFEETQYF | TGCGCCAGCAGCGACGGACAGGGGTTTGAGGAGACCCAGTACTTC
NA | TRBJ1-4 | TRBV29-1 | NA | CSVAGGNEKLFF | TGCAGCGTAGCGGGGGGAAATGAAAAACTGTTTTTT
TRBD1 | TRBJ1-2 | TRBV28 | once | CASSSLWDRAHYGYTF | TGTGCCAGCAGTTCCCTTTGGGACAGGGCCCACTATGGCTACACCTTC
NA | TRBJ2-5 | TRBV24-1 | NA | CATSSPAGVGVQETQYF | TGTGCCACCAGTTCCCCGGCCGGGGTGGGAGTACAAGAGACCCAGTACTTC
NA | TRBJ2-7 | TRBV5-1 | NA | CASSSDGNSYEQYF | TGCGCCAGCAGCTCCGACGGGAACTCATACGAGCAGTACTTC
NA | TRBJ2-3 | TRBV2 | few | CASRSPGHVTDTQYF | TGTGCCAGCAGATCCCCCGGACACGTCACAGATACGCAGTATTTT
NA | TRBJ1-5 | TRBV19 | NA | CASSIYVRAHQPQHF | TGTGCCAGTAGTATTTATGTCAGGGCCCATCAGCCCCAGCATTTT
NA | TRBJ2-7 | TRBV27 | NA | CASSPGGWGRTNYEQYF | TGTGCCAGCAGTCCCGGGGGATGGGGGAGGACAAACTACGAGCAGTACTTC
TRBD1 | TRBJ1-5 | TRBV24-1 | NA | CATSDFIFRGRSNQPQHF | TGTGCCACCAGTGATTTCATCTTCAGGGGGCGAAGCAATCAGCCCCAGCATTTT
NA | TRBJ1-1 | TRBV7-8 | once | CASSRFSRESTEAFF | TGTGCCAGCAGCCGCTTCTCACGGGAAAGCACTGAAGCTTTCTTT
TRBD1 | TRBJ1-2 | TRBV7-9 | NA | CASSLEHRGSTNYGYTF | TGTGCCAGCAGCTTGGAACACAGGGGGTCAACTAACTATGGCTACACCTTC
NA | TRBJ1-1 | TRBV4-2 | NA | CASSQSPVRGNTEAFF | TGTGCCAGCAGCCAAAGCCCCGTACGGGGAAACACTGAAGCTTTCTTT
TRBD2 | TRBJ2-1 | TRBV11-3 | NA | CASSLPLGTSVDEQFF | TGTGCCAGCAGCTTGCCGTTGGGGACTAGCGTCGATGAGCAGTTCTTC
NA | TRBJ2-5 | TRBV9 | NA | CASSVLGAIGETQYF | TGTGCCAGCAGCGTCCTGGGGGCCATAGGAGAGACCCAGTACTTC
TRBD2 | TRBJ2-2 | TRBV7-3 | NA | CASSILAGGPADTGELFF | TGTGCCAGCAGTATACTAGCGGGAGGGCCGGCTGACACCGGGGAGCTGTTTTTT
TRBD1 | TRBJ1-2 | TRBV30 | NA | CACPPRGQEYGYTF | TGTGCCTGCCCCCCTAGGGGACAGGAGTATGGCTACACCTTC
NA | TRBJ1-5 | TRBV21-1 | NA | CASSSSRQGACNQPQHF | TGTGCCAGCAGCTCCAGCCGACAGGGGGCCTGCAATCAGCCCCAGCATTTT
NA | TRBJ1-6 | TRBV7-9 | NA | CASSLAKLQGSSYNSPLHF | TGTGCCAGCAGCTTAGCGAAATTGCAGGGGAGTTCCTATAATTCACCCCTCCACTTT
TRBD2 | TRBJ2-1 | TRBV5-1 | NA | CASSLVTSGNLGNEQFF | TGCGCCAGCAGCTTGGTAACTAGCGGGAATTTGGGCAATGAGCAGTTCTTC
TRBD2 | TRBJ2-7 | TRBV4-3 | NA | CASSQDLGGLAGGPPYEQYF | TGCGCCAGCAGCCAAGATCTAGGGGGACTAGCGGGAGGGCCTCCGTACGAGCAGTACTTC
TRBD1 | TRBJ1-6 | TRBV5-6 | NA | CASSSTLQGEVYSPLHF | TGTGCCAGCAGCTCGACCCTACAGGGGGAGGTATATTCACCCCTCCACTTT
NA | TRBJ2-6 | TRBV4-3 | NA | CASSQGVASGANVLTF | TGCGCCAGCAGCCAAGGTGTGGCTAGTGGGGCCAACGTCCTGACTTTC
TRBD1 | TRBJ2-1 | TRBV4-1 | NA | CASSQGQGNRNNEQFF | TGCGCCAGCAGCCAGGGACAGGGGAATAGGAACAATGAGCAGTTCTTC
NA | TRBJ2-5 | TRBV5-5 | few | CASSLPQGGLGETQYF | TGTGCCAGCAGCTTACCCCAGGGCGGTTTAGGAGAGACCCAGTACTTC
TRBD2 | TRBJ2-3 | TRBV4-1 | NA | CASSPGLAGEISTDTQYF | TGCGCCAGCAGCCCGGGACTAGCGGGGGAAATTAGCACAGATACGCAGTATTTT
TRBD2 | TRBJ2-5 | TRBV6-5 | NA | CASSYSRGRGGETQYF | TGTGCCAGCAGTTACTCTCGCGGGAGGGGGGGAGAGACCCAGTACTTC
NA | TRBJ2-4 | TRBV11-2 | NA | CASSLVRGSAKNIQYF | TGTGCCAGCAGCTTAGTACGGGGGTCAGCCAAAAACATTCAGTACTTC
NA | TRBJ2-1 | TRBV7-9 | NA | CASSLSGSGQFF | TGTGCCAGCAGCTTAAGTGGGAGCGGGCAGTTCTTC
TRBD2 | TRBJ2-1 | TRBV19 | NA | CASSKRTSGSNEQFF | TGTGCCAGTAGTAAGAGGACTAGCGGGAGCAATGAGCAGTTCTTC
NA | TRBJ2-6 | TRBV19 | NA | CASTYGIISGANVLTF | TGTGCCAGTACCTATGGTATTATCTCTGGGGCCAACGTCCTGACTTTC
NA | TRBJ1-1 | TRBV6-5 | NA | CASSYPGGGTEAFF | TGTGCCAGCAGCTATCCTGGTGGTGGTACTGAAGCTTTCTTT
NA | TRBJ1-6 | TRBV12-3/TRBV12-4 | NA | CASSLGSGIALHF | TGTGCCAGCAGTTTAGGGTCGGGGATAGCCCTCCACTTT
NA | TRBJ2-3 | TRBV2 | NA | CASREGSDTQYF | TGTGCCAGCAGGGAGGGTTCAGATACGCAGTATTTT
NA | TRBJ2-1 | TRBV15 | NA | CATSRDLIGSGGDEQFF | TGTGCCACCAGCAGAGATCTTATTGGGAGCGGTGGGGATGAGCAGTTCTTC
NA | TRBJ2-2 | TRBV9 | NA | CASSVAGVGTGELFF | TGTGCCAGCAGCGTAGCGGGAGTGGGAACCGGGGAGCTGTTTTTT
TRBD2 | TRBJ2-7 | TRBV5-5 | NA | CASSLSGLAAYEQYF | TGTGCCAGCAGCTTGTCGGGACTAGCGGCGTACGAGCAGTACTTC
NA | TRBJ2-1 | TRBV7-9 | NA | CASSLLRTPGDEQFF | TGTGCCAGCAGCCTCTTACGGACACCGGGCGATGAGCAGTTCTTC
NA | TRBJ1-4 | TRBV9 | NA | CASSTQTGDNEKLFF | TGTGCCAGCAGCACTCAGACAGGCGACAATGAAAAACTGTTTTTT
NA | TRBJ2-1 | TRBV24-1 | NA | CATSGLRSAANEQFF | TGTGCCACCAGTGGGTTGAGGAGTGCGGCAAATGAGCAGTTCTTC
NA | TRBJ1-5 | TRBV25-1 | NA | CASSEWQSNQPQHF | TGTGCCAGCAGTGAATGGCAGAGCAATCAGCCCCAGCATTTT
NA | TRBJ1-1 | TRBV7-9 | NA | CASSLPGKGEAFF | TGTGCCAGCAGCTTACCAGGGAAAGGTGAAGCTTTCTTT
NA | TRBJ2-1 | TRBV9 | once | CASSGGPREQFF | TGTGCCAGCAGTGGGGGCCCCCGCGAGCAGTTCTTC
TRBD2 | TRBJ2-3 | TRBV19 | NA | CASSDGGLAAEDTQYF | TGTGCCAGTAGCGACGGGGGACTAGCGGCCGAAGATACGCAGTATTTT
TRBD1 | TRBJ1-5 | TRBV19 | NA | CASSIAGRGVQPQHF | TGTGCCAGTAGTATCGCGGGCAGGGGGGTTCAGCCCCAGCATTTT
TRBD1 | TRBJ1-4 | TRBV5-4 | NA | CASSLSGQDNEKLFF | TGTGCCAGCAGCTTGAGTGGACAGGATAATGAAAAACTGTTTTTT
NA | TRBJ2-5 | TRBV11-2 | NA | CASSYGGTLQETQYF | TGTGCCAGCAGCTACGGGGGGACATTACAAGAGACCCAGTACTTC
NA | TRBJ2-1 | TRBV28 | NA | CATLRGGGSYDEQFF | TGTGCCACCCTAAGGGGGGGAGGGTCTTACGATGAGCAGTTCTTC
NA | TRBJ1-1 | TRBV30 | NA | CAFDRPWTEAFF | TGTGCCTTTGACAGGCCGTGGACTGAAGCTTTCTTT